This entry lists 27 T cell receptor beta chains sequenced from one sample in a study of blood T cell repertoires in COVID-19. Libraries were prepared by immunoSEQ multiplex PCR; TCRdb keeps only in-frame clonotypes and omits some of them. This table holds more than 110,000 clones, roughly 78% found once. The sample consisted of PBMCs or T cells enriched from blood (not recorded which). These receptors originate from a woman between 50 and 59 years old who had recovered from COVID-19.

The count of this clone is one. The J gene is TRBJ1-1, the V gene TRBV18, with 7 bases aligning to TRBD1. V was clipped by 3 bases and J by 0 bases; unmatched bases: 10. The germline gives CDR1 KGHSH, CDR2 LQKENI. The CDR3 totals 17 residues. The CDR3: CASSPDGQARMNTEAFF. The CDR3 DNA reads TGTGCCAGCTCACCCGACGGACAGGCCCGGATGAACACTGAAGCTTTCTTT.

This chain uses TRBV5-1 with TRBJ1-3; a possible D gene is TRBD1 (6 bases). V was trimmed by 0 bases and J by 0 bases, leaving 10 bases between them. The CDR3 consists of 16 residues. In germline, CDR1 is SGHRS, CDR2 YFSETQ. CDR3 sequence reads: CASSLGGGSSGNTIYF. DNA of the CDR3: TGCGCCAGCAGCTTGGGAGGGGGTTCCTCTGGAAACACCATATATTTT.

The rearrangement joins TRBV2 to TRBJ2-6; maybe TRBD1 (6 bases). Germline CDR1 SNHLY, CDR2 FYNNEI. Trimming cost V 3 bases and J 0 bases, with 12 bases left between them. CDR3 length: 17 amino acids. The CDR3 reads CASSDGQQFSGANVLTF. CDR3 in DNA: TGTGCCAGCAGTGACGGACAGCAGTTCTCTGGGGCCAACGTCCTGACTTTC.

J is TRBJ2-3 and V is TRBV29-1; D is unclear. Germline V lookup: CDR1 SQVTM, CDR2 ANQGSEA. V was trimmed by 6 bases and J by 2 bases, leaving 6 bases between them. This CDR3 has 11 residues. CDR3 nucleotide sequence: TGCAGCGTCGGTAACACAGATACGCAGTATTTT. This codes for CSVGNTDTQYF.

The chain recombines TRBV18 with TRBJ2-2; 8 bases are shared with TRBD1. The junction had 6 bases not matched to a gene; V was cut back by 8 bases and J by 1 base. Germline V gives CDR1 KGHSH, CDR2 LQKENI. The CDR3 is 15 amino acids. CDR3 protein: CASPRTGLNTGELFF. As DNA, the CDR3 is TGTGCCAGCCCAAGGACAGGGCTGAACACCGGGGAGCTGTTTTTT.

This rearrangement joins TRBV10-3 to TRBJ2-1; tentative D call: TRBD2 (6 bases). Between the trimmed V and J ends, which lost 6 bases and 2 bases, there was a span of 14 bases. CDR1 is ENHRY, CDR2 SYGVKD, per germline. The CDR3 has 15 amino acids. CDR3: CAIRGGSGPYNEQFF. The CDR3 nucleotides read TGTGCCATCAGAGGAGGGAGCGGGCCCTACAATGAGCAGTTCTTC.

The CDR3 coding sequence is TGTGCCACCAGCAGAGTTAGATGGACAGGGGGGATGAACACTGAAGCTTTCTTT. Translating gives CATSRVRWTGGMNTEAFF. The chain recombines TRBV15 with TRBJ1-1, with 10 bases aligning to TRBD1. V shed 1 base and J 0 bases; nucleotides not matched to a gene: 8. The CDR3 is 18 residues long. The germline CDR1 and CDR2 sequences are LNHNV and YYDKDF (reference sequence).

The chain links TRBV19 to TRBJ1-1; tentatively, D is TRBD1 (6 bases). Germline CDR1 reads LNHDA; CDR2 reads SQIVND (reference sequence). The CDR3 is 12 amino acids. Trimming shortened V by 7 bases and J by 1 base, and 7 bases separated the two germline ends. The CDR3 spells CASKGGNTEAFF. CDR3 nucleotide sequence: TGTGCCAGTAAAGGGGGGAACACTGAAGCTTTCTTT.

This clone was observed a single time. V is TRBV13 and J is TRBJ2-7, with 9 bases matching TRBD2. The V and J ends lost 4 bases and 3 bases, in that order; junction bases with no gene match: 7. This CDR3 is 15 amino acids long. Germline V gene sequence: CDR1 PRHDT, CDR2 FYEKMQ (reference sequence). Written as DNA, the CDR3 is TGTGCCAGCAGCTCCGCGGGGGGGCTAAACTACGAGCAGTACTTC. This encodes CASSSAGGLNYEQYF.

The CDR3 sequence is CASEKYGYTF. In nucleotides, the CDR3 is TGTGCCAGCGAGAAATATGGCTACACCTTC. This sequence joins TRBV28 and TRBJ1-2; no clear D gene. From germline, CDR1 is MDHEN and CDR2 SYDVKM. There are 10 residues in the CDR3. The V gene lost 8 bases and the J gene lost 5 bases, with 6 bases spanning the gap.

This chain connects TRBV24-1 to TRBJ2-5; 14 bases align to TRBD2. Germline V gene data show CDR1 as KGHDR and CDR2 as SFDVKD. Trimming took 3 bases from V and 5 from J; bases not matched to a gene: 10. The CDR3 runs to 18 residues. The chain's CDR3 is CATSDATSGGANGETQYF. Written as DNA, the CDR3 is TGTGCCACCAGTGATGCGACTAGCGGGGGGGCGAATGGGGAGACCCAGTACTTC.

The chain employs TRBV28 and TRBJ1-2; D is unresolved. The germline V gene encodes CDR1 MDHEN and CDR2 SYDVKM. The CDR3 spans 13 residues. Trimming left V 1 base short and J 2 bases short, with 5 bases between. The CDR3 coding sequence is TGTGCCAGCAGTTTATTCGAGAACTATGGCTACACCTTC. Residues: CASSLFENYGYTF.

The V call is TRBV28, the J call TRBJ1-5; a possible D gene is TRBD1 (5 bases). Looked up from germline, CDR1 is MDHEN and CDR2 is SYDVKM. The CDR3 runs to 14 residues. The CDR3 DNA follows: TGTGTGTCGGAGACGGGAGGGGTGAATCAGCCCCAGCATTTT. Protein: CVSETGGVNQPQHF.

The chain recombines TRBV10-1 with TRBJ2-2; D is possibly TRBD1 (6 bases). From germline, CDR1 is WNHNN and CDR2 SYGVQD (reference sequence). The CDR3 runs to 15 residues. V lost 6 bases and J 0 bases, leaving 11 bases between the germline ends. The CDR3 DNA reads as TGCGCCAGCAGCGAGGACAGCCCGAACACCGGGGAGCTGTTTTTT. Translating it yields CASSEDSPNTGELFF.

The V and J genes are TRBV4-2 and TRBJ2-1, with D possibly being TRBD1 (5 bases). V was trimmed by 3 bases and J by 8 bases, leaving 14 bases between them. The germline CDR1 and CDR2 sequences are LGHNA and YNFKEQ. The CDR3 is 14 residues long. The CDR3 protein is CASSQYLGDDEQFF. In DNA, the CDR3 is TGTGCCAGCAGCCAGTATTTAGGGGATGATGAGCAGTTCTTC.

This clone appeared a single time. In DNA, the CDR3 is TGTGCCAGCACCACTTGGGGCAGGCCTCCAACTAATGAAAAACTGTTTTTT. Translating gives CASTTWGRPPTNEKLFF. The rearrangement links TRBV28 to TRBJ1-4; weak D call: TRBD1 (5 bases). Germline CDR1 is MDHEN and CDR2 is SYDVKM. V lost 7 bases and J lost 0, with 18 bases in between. CDR3 length: 17 residues.

The V and J genes are TRBV2 and TRBJ2-5; D is unresolved. The CDR3 totals 14 residues. V dropped 4 bases and J dropped 1 base, with 10 bases sitting between them. Germline CDR1 SNHLY, CDR2 FYNNEI. This CDR3 is CASSGRLTQETQYF. The CDR3 nucleotides are TGTGCCAGCAGTGGGAGACTCACCCAAGAGACCCAGTACTTC. Using reference TRBV2 and TRBJ2-5 for the parts outside the CDR3, the full variable domain is EPEVTQTPSHQVTQMGQEVILRCVPISNHLYFYWYRQILGQKVEFLVSFYNNEISEKSEIFDDQFSVERPDGSNFTLKIRSTKLEDSAMYFCASSGRLTQETQYFGPGTRLLVL.

The chain carries TRBV28 and TRBJ2-6; 8 bases are a match to TRBD1. The CDR3 length is 15 residues. V shed 8 bases, J shed 0 bases, and the junction held 3 bases outside the gene matches. Germline CDR1 MDHEN, CDR2 SYDVKM. CDR3 protein: CASLGQGSGANVLTF. The CDR3, as DNA: TGTGCCAGCCTAGGACAGGGCTCTGGGGCCAACGTCCTGACTTTC.

The chain has TRBV5-1 and TRBJ1-4; TRBD1 matches 11 bases. V shed 4 bases, J shed 8 bases, and the junction held 4 bases outside the gene matches. The CDR3 has 14 amino acids. Germline loops: CDR1 SGHRS, CDR2 YFSETQ. This chain's CDR3 is CASSPDRGREKLFF. In nucleotides, the CDR3 is TGCGCCAGCAGCCCGGACAGGGGGCGGGAAAAACTGTTTTTT.

This chain joins TRBV10-3 and TRBJ2-7; 8 bases line up with TRBD1. Germline V gene sequence: CDR1 ENHRY, CDR2 SYGVKD. V lost 5 bases to trimming and J lost 6 bases; unmatched junction nucleotides: 9. The CDR3 loop spans 14 amino acids. CDR3 nucleotide sequence: TGTGCCATCAGTTTATTGACAGGGGCAGTCGAGCAGTACTTC. Translated, it gives CAISLLTGAVEQYF.

This chain connects TRBV12-3 or TRBV12-4 to TRBJ2-7; D gene uncertain. V lost 6 bases and J 1 base, leaving 10 bases between the germline ends. The CDR3 spans 13 residues. CDR3 residues: CASSRGLSYEQYV. CDR3 nucleotides: TGTGCCAGCAGCCGCGGTCTATCCTACGAGCAGTACGTC.

The chain has TRBV19 and TRBJ1-2; no firm D call. There are 14 residues in the CDR3. Germline V lookup: CDR1 LNHDA, CDR2 SQIVND (reference sequence). Between the trimmed V and J ends, which lost 2 bases and 7 bases, there was a span of 14 bases. The CDR3 reads CASSISSESGGYTF. CDR3 nucleotide sequence: TGTGCCAGTAGTATATCGTCAGAGTCGGGTGGCTACACCTTC.

The chain joins TRBV5-4 to TRBJ2-2; the D is unclear. Germline CDR1 reads SGHNT; CDR2 reads YYREEE (reference sequence). This CDR3 region has 16 residues. The ends were cut back, 3 bases at V and 0 bases at J, with 12 bases in the middle. CDR3 coding DNA: TGTGCCAGCAGCTCTCGAACTGCACCGAACACCGGGGAGCTGTTTTTT. It encodes CASSSRTAPNTGELFF. The full variable domain, its missing parts supplied by reference TRBV5-4 and TRBJ2-2, is ETGVTQSPTHLIKTRGQQVTLRCSSQSGHNTVSWYQQALGQGPQFIFQYYREEENGRGNFPPRFSGLQFPNYSSELNVNALELDDSALYLCASSSRTAPNTGELFFGEGSRLTVL.

This clone was observed once. The chain combines TRBV29-1 with TRBJ1-2, with D possibly matching TRBD1 (6 bases). The germline CDR1 and CDR2 sequences are SQVTM and ANQGSEA. Trimming cost V 4 bases and J 4 bases, with 13 bases left between them. The CDR3 totals 13 residues. The DNA of the CDR3 is TGCAGCGTTGCTCAGGGGCCATTCTATGGCTACACCTTC. This sequence encodes CSVAQGPFYGYTF.

The chain combines TRBV27 with TRBJ1-2; 8 positions match TRBD1. The V segment lost 8 bases and the J segment 4 bases; nucleotides outside the gene matches: 9. CDR1 MNHEY and CDR2 SMNVEV come from the germline V gene (reference sequence). The CDR3 has 14 residues. The chain's CDR3 is CASSKTGGAYGYTF. In nucleotides, the CDR3 is TGTGCCAGCTCGAAAACAGGGGGAGCCTATGGCTACACCTTC.

The chain combines TRBV28 with TRBJ1-5, with D hard to call. V was cut by 2 bases and J by 4 bases, with 3 bases left in between. Germline V lookup: CDR1 MDHEN, CDR2 SYDVKM. The CDR3 sequence is 12 residues long. The DNA for the CDR3 is TGTGCCAGCAGTTTACTTAATCAGCCCCAGCATTTT. This gives the protein CASSLLNQPQHF.

The J gene is TRBJ2-1, the V gene TRBV28; D possibly corresponds to TRBD1 (6 bases). V lost 5 bases to trimming and J lost 8 bases, with 19 bases between them. Germline V gene data show CDR1 as MDHEN and CDR2 as SYDVKM. The CDR3 length is 15 residues. The CDR3 DNA follows: TGTGCCAGCAGTGGCCCCTCCACAGGGAAGGATGAGCAGTTCTTC. Translating gives CASSGPSTGKDEQFF.